The clone carrying this TCR beta chain was seen many times. What it binds is unknown. The TCR beta CDR3 regions underwent amplification using RNA transcripts as the source. RT-PCR in the first round (using the HTBI primer set) targeted the TCR CDR3. TCRdb processed the multiplex PCR reads anew with MiXCR; each CDR3 protein has one entry. The table lists about 260,000 distinct CDR3 sequences, around 25% of them singletons. The sample belongs to a study of T cells in Graves' hyperthyroidism and ophthalmopathy. Background on the study: Peripheral blood was obtained at initial diagnosis, preceding any treatment.

Study-wide findings and caveats: The model made its ophthalmopathy prediction, and onset followed a median roughly 6.5 months later.

This CDR3 has 12 residues. V dropped 4 bases and J dropped 5 bases, with 9 bases sitting between them. CDR1 and CDR2 from the germline V gene are DFQATT and SNEGSKA (reference sequence). In patients aged 18 to 65, hyperthyroidism was newly diagnosed, with duration under 2 months. Blood from later-ophthalmopathy patients was taken at first hyperthyroidism diagnosis. This TCR came from a man aged 35-49 years with Graves' hyperthyroidism that later progressed to Graves' ophthalmopathy. The chain employs TRBV20-1 and TRBJ1-5; a possible D gene is TRBD1 (6 bases). Sequenced material: blood. CDR3 sequence reads: CSATTGYQPQHF. The DNA for the CDR3 is TGCAGTGCTACAACAGGGTATCAGCCCCAGCATTTT.